What follows are 11 T cell receptor beta chains derived from one specimen sequenced in a study of blood T cells in healthy people across ages. Primers used in a second PCR of roughly 7 to 12 cycles were a sample-barcoded 5' primer and a J-beta primer mix. TCRdb fed the 5' RACE reads into MiXCR, producing one record per CDR3 protein. The table lists 650,000 to 1,000,000 distinct CDR3 sequences, about 46% of them singletons. Input material: blood. The receptors stem from an elderly man in good health.

The sample holds one count of this clonotype. The CDR3 region is CASSQGQGPSPLHF. The CDR3 region has the DNA TGTGCCAGCAGCCAAGGACAGGGCCCGTCACCCCTCCACTTT. The genes are TRBV12-3 or TRBV12-4 and TRBJ1-6, with 8 bases aligning to TRBD1. The CDR3 consists of 14 residues. Trimming removed 6 bases from V and 10 bases from J; junction bases left unmatched: 8.

The chain carries TRBV14 and TRBJ2-3; TRBD2 aligns across 7 bases. This CDR3 region has 15 residues. Trimming at V came to 2 bases and at J to 9 bases, leaving 11 bases not matched to a gene. Germline V gene sequence: CDR1 SGHDN, CDR2 FVKESK. CDR3 DNA: TGTGCCAGCAGCCAAACTAGCGCGGTGGGTACAACGCAGTATTTT. It translates to CASSQTSAVGTTQYF.

This chain joins TRBV28 and TRBJ1-2; D uncertain. This CDR3 is built from 13 residues. The V end lost 10 bases, the J end lost 8 bases, and 20 bases lay between the germline ends. Looked up from germline, CDR1 is MDHEN and CDR2 is SYDVKM. The CDR3 DNA sequence: TGTGCCATTCAGTTGAAACGCAAGGAGGGCTACACCTTC. Its protein is CAIQLKRKEGYTF.

The sample holds a few counts of this clonotype. The rearrangement links TRBV7-6 to TRBJ2-5, with 10 positions matching TRBD2. V was clipped by 0 bases and J by 2 bases; unmatched bases: 9. CDR3 length: 18 amino acids. CDR1 and CDR2 from the germline V gene are SGHVS and FNYEAQ. In nucleotides, the CDR3 is TGTGCCAGCAGCTTAGCGGGGCTAGCGGGAGTAGGACAAGAGACCCAGTACTTC. Translating it yields CASSLAGLAGVGQETQYF.

The chain has TRBV5-1 and TRBJ2-1, with 11 bases identical to TRBD2. The V and J ends lost 6 bases and 5 bases, in that order; junction bases with no gene match: 4. Germline-derived CDR1 and CDR2 are SGHRS and YFSETQ. The CDR3 totals 14 residues. CDR3 residues: CASTTSGVHNEQFF. For the CDR3, the DNA is TGCGCCAGCACGACTAGCGGGGTCCACAATGAGCAGTTCTTC.

This clonotype was seen only once. This sequence joins TRBV11-2 and TRBJ2-7; possible D gene TRBD1, 6 bases. This CDR3 is 14 amino acids long. Between the trimmed V and J ends, which lost 5 bases and 4 bases, there was a span of 15 bases. The germline CDR1 and CDR2 sequences are SGHAT and FQNNGV. The CDR3 nucleotides read TGTGCCAGCAGCGGGCAGGACAGCACGTACGAGCAGTACTTC. Its protein is CASSGQDSTYEQYF.

The chain links TRBV15 to TRBJ2-7, with 8 bases matching TRBD1. CDR3 length equals 19 residues. V trimming: 2 bases; J trimming: 0 bases; junction bases outside the gene matches: 15. CDR1 is LNHNV and CDR2 is YYDKDF in the germline V gene (reference sequence). In nucleotides, the CDR3 is TGTGCCACCAGCAGAACCCCACCCATTGGACAGGGACACTCCTACGAGCAGTACTTC. This codes for CATSRTPPIGQGHSYEQYF. The full variable domain, with the rest looked up from reference TRBV15 and TRBJ2-7, is DAMVIQNPRYQVTQFGKPVTLSCSQTLNHNVMYWYQQKSSQAPKLLFHYYDKDFNNEADTPDNFQSRRPNTSFCFLDIRSPGLGDTAMYLCATSRTPPIGQGHSYEQYFGPGTRLTVT.

V usage is TRBV4-1 and J usage is TRBJ1-2; maybe TRBD1 (5 bases). The V gene lost 4 bases and the J gene lost 5 bases, with 14 bases spanning the gap. Germline assignment: CDR1 MGHRA and CDR2 YSYEKL. The CDR3 contains 14 residues. The CDR3 loop is CASSRPRRGYGYTF. CDR3 nucleotide sequence: TGCGCCAGCAGCCGGCCAAGGCGGGGGTATGGCTACACCTTC.

This clonotype was counted between two and nine times. As DNA, the CDR3 is TGTGCCAGCAGCTTAGGTTTCGCTAGCGATCAAGAGACCCAGTACTTC. Translating it yields CASSLGFASDQETQYF. J is TRBJ2-5 and V is TRBV11-1; tentative D call: TRBD2 (6 bases). This CDR3 contains 16 residues. Deletions cut 1 base from V and 2 bases from J, with 14 bases between. Germline CDR1 reads SGHAT; CDR2 reads FQDESV (reference sequence).

A few counts support this clonotype. The chain combines TRBV4-2 with TRBJ2-6; no definite D call. The germline V gene encodes CDR1 LGHNA and CDR2 YNFKEQ. V lost 3 bases and J 1 base, leaving 10 bases between the germline ends. The length of the CDR3 is 16 residues. The CDR3 DNA sequence: TGTGCCAGCAGCCAGGCCCAGAGGTCTGGGGCCAACGTCCTGACTTTC. Its translation: CASSQAQRSGANVLTF.

This clonotype was seen a handful of times. The rearrangement uses TRBV28 and TRBJ2-7; the match to TRBD2 covers 8 bases. The J segment lost 6 bases and the V segment lost 6 bases, leaving 10 bases of the junction unmatched. Germline lookup yields CDR1 MDHEN and CDR2 SYDVKM. CDR3 size: 14 residues. Written as DNA, the CDR3 is TGTGCCAGCAGACGATCCGGGACTAGGAGCGAGCAGTACTTC. It encodes CASRRSGTRSEQYF.